A selection of T cell receptor beta chains follows, all from one sample in a study of cytomegalovirus exposure and HLA in healthy donors. This table comes from immunoSEQ multiplex PCR, and its TCRdb copy is limited to in-frame clones, with some not included. The data show some 170,000 clones, roughly 87% seen once. Source material: PBMCs. The receptors derive from a girl between 5 and 17 years old in good health and CMV-seropositive. Each CDR3 is given with its conserved first and last residue. Each record gives: D gene, clone size, J gene, V gene, CDR3 protein, CDR3 DNA. A D gene is named only where the DNA matches it firmly. The size field is filled for only some rows; it gives once, few, many or a size class.

TRBD1 - TRBJ1-2 TRBV18 CASSPDRDNYGYTF TGTGCCAGCTCCCCCGACAGGGACAACTATGGCTACACCTTC
TRBD2 - TRBJ2-5 TRBV7-9 CASSSTRLAGGKETQYF TGTGCCAGCAGCTCAACACGACTAGCGGGAGGGAAAGAGACCCAGTACTTC
- - TRBJ1-4 TRBV5-1 CASSFFIGATNEKLFF TGCGCCAGCAGCTTCTTCATCGGAGCAACTAATGAAAAACTGTTTTTT
TRBD2 - TRBJ2-1 TRBV10-1 CASSESFLAGRYNEQFF TGCGCCAGCAGTGAGTCGTTCCTAGCGGGAAGATACAATGAGCAGTTCTTC
- - TRBJ2-1 TRBV9 CASSLNNEQFF TGTGCCAGCAGCCTAAACAATGAGCAGTTCTTC
TRBD1 - TRBJ1-5 TRBV4-1 CASSQEGHRTGVQPQHF TGCGCCAGCAGCCAAGAAGGGCATAGGACAGGGGTTCAGCCCCAGCATTTT
TRBD2 - TRBJ2-1 TRBV10-3 CAISERGLAGGSNEQFF TGTGCCATCAGTGAGCGGGGGCTAGCGGGAGGGTCCAATGAGCAGTTCTTC
- - TRBJ2-2 TRBV19 CASSISRAGELFF TGTGCCAGTAGTATTTCCAGGGCCGGGGAGCTGTTTTTT
TRBD1 - TRBJ1-1 TRBV13 CASGIDRVNGEAFF TGTGCCAGCGGAATTGACAGGGTTAATGGTGAAGCTTTCTTT
TRBD1 - TRBJ1-2 TRBV18 CASSARDRGFRAYGYTF TGTGCCAGCTCAGCCCGGGACAGGGGATTCCGGGCATATGGCTACACCTTC
TRBD1 - TRBJ2-7 TRBV7-2 CASSLVFDRGRDEQYF TGTGCCAGCAGCTTAGTATTCGACAGGGGGCGCGACGAGCAGTACTTC
- once TRBJ2-7 TRBV29-1 CSVEVPGRETYEQYF TGCAGCGTTGAGGTCCCGGGCAGGGAAACCTACGAGCAGTACTTC
TRBD2 - TRBJ2-5 TRBV5-1 CASSPGLAGLQETQYF TGCGCCAGCAGCCCAGGACTAGCGGGGCTCCAAGAGACCCAGTACTTC
TRBD2 once TRBJ2-5 TRBV7-7 CASSPIAGGLSETQYF TGTGCTAGCAGCCCTATAGCGGGAGGGCTATCGGAGACCCAGTACTTC
- - TRBJ2-7 TRBV6-5 CASSYSHRDEQYF TGTGCCAGCAGTTACTCGCACAGGGACGAGCAGTACTTC
- - TRBJ2-7 TRBV27 CASSSIGGQSYEQYF TGTGCCAGCAGTTCCATAGGCGGGCAGTCCTACGAGCAGTACTTC
- - TRBJ1-2 TRBV4-2 CASSQEGRIGYGYTF TGTGCCAGCAGCCAAGAGGGGAGGATTGGCTATGGCTACACCTTC
TRBD1 - TRBJ2-1 TRBV28 CASSSGTGGGEQFF TGTGCCAGCAGTTCCGGGACAGGGGGCGGGGAGCAGTTCTTC
- many TRBJ2-1 TRBV25-1 CASSVQGSGEQFF TGTGCCAGCAGCGTTCAGGGAAGTGGTGAGCAGTTCTTC
TRBD1 - TRBJ2-2 TRBV10-3 CAITKSGTETGELFF TGTGCCATCACCAAATCCGGGACAGAAACCGGGGAGCTGTTTTTT
TRBD2 - TRBJ2-3 TRBV2 CASSETSVTDTQYF TGTGCCAGCAGTGAGACTAGCGTCACAGATACGCAGTATTTT
TRBD1 - TRBJ1-2 TRBV18 CASSPAGGGAYGYTF TGTGCCAGCTCACCGGCAGGGGGCGGTGCCTATGGCTACACCTTC
- - TRBJ2-1 TRBV6-1 CASSEAHRSSYNEQFF TGTGCCAGCAGTGAAGCGCACAGAAGCTCCTACAATGAGCAGTTCTTC
- - TRBJ2-5 TRBV29-1 CSVAEETQYF TGCAGCGTCGCAGAAGAGACCCAGTACTTC
- once TRBJ1-5 TRBV2 CASSAMAWGVTNQPQHF TGTGCCAGCAGTGCGATGGCGTGGGGCGTGACAAATCAGCCCCAGCATTTT
- - TRBJ2-7 TRBV19 CASSPRSGGGEQYF TGTGCCAGTAGTCCACGATCGGGGGGCGGCGAGCAGTACTTC